This T cell receptor beta chain was found in a study of cytomegalovirus exposure and HLA in healthy donors. Study results and limitations: Some TCR beta chains (roughly 150 of them) were listed as cytomegalovirus-associated.

Profiled with immunoSEQ multiplex PCR; TCRdb holds only in-frame clones, not every one. Seen here are about 83,000 clones, approximately 96% observed once, and the top ten hold roughly 1.3%. Trimming cost V 4 bases and J 9 bases, with 16 bases left between them. Looked up from germline, CDR1 is SNHLY and CDR2 is FYNNEI. This CDR3 spans 14 amino acids. As for this clone: Its target is not known.

This chain connects TRBV2 to TRBJ1-5, with D unclear. This clonotype was obtained from a woman aged 18-29 years in good health and CMV-seronegative. The specimen was PBMCs. CDR3 protein: CASSGSTARGPQHF. CDR3 bases: TGTGCCAGCAGTGGGAGCACGGCCCGGGGGCCCCAGCATTTT.